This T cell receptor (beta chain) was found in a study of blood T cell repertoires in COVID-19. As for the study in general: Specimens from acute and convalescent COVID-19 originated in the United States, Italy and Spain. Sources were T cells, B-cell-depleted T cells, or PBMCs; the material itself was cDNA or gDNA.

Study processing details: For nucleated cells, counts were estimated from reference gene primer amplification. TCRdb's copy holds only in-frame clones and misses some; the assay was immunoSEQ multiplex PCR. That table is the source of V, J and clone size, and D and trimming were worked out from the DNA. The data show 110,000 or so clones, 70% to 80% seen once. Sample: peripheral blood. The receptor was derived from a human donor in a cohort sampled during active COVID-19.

The CDR3 sequence: CASSTSSGLTTEAFF. CDR3 nucleotides: TGTGCCAGCAGCACCTCCTCGGGACTCACCACTGAAGCTTTCTTT. The chain joins TRBV21-1 to TRBJ1-1. TRBV21-1 is a documented pseudogene. The CDR3 length is 15 residues.